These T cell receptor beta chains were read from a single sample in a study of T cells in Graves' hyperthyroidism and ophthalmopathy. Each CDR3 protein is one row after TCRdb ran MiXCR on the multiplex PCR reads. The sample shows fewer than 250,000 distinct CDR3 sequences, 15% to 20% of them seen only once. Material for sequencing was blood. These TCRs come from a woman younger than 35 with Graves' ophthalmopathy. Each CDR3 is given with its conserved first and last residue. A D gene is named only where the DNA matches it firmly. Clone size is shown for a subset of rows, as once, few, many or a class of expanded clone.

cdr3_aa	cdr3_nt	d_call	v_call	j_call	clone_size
CASSQEGLAGVETQYF	TGTGCCAGCAGCCAAGAGGGACTAGCGGGGGTCGAGACCCAGTACTTC	TRBD2	TRBV3-1	TRBJ2-5	.
CASSYSRTAETQYF	TGTGCCAGCAGTTACTCCAGGACAGCGGAGACCCAGTACTTC	.	TRBV6-5	TRBJ2-5	many
CASSLAGSRDTQYF	TGTGCCAGCAGCTTAGCCGGCTCTCGGGATACGCAGTATTTT	.	TRBV7-2	TRBJ2-3	many
CASSALQGENTEAFF	TGTGCCAGCTCAGCATTACAGGGGGAGAACACTGAAGCTTTCTTT	TRBD1	TRBV18	TRBJ1-1	many
CASSLGRYEQYF	TGTGCCAGCAGCTTAGGCCGCTACGAGCAGTACTTC	.	TRBV28	TRBJ2-7	many
CASRSGLSSGANVLTF	TGTGCCAGCAGGAGCGGGCTCTCCTCTGGGGCCAACGTCCTGACTTTC	.	TRBV6-2/TRBV6-3	TRBJ2-6	many
CASSFPGTSRYEQYF	TGTGCCAGCAGTTTCCCCGGGACTAGCAGATACGAGCAGTACTTC	TRBD2	TRBV28	TRBJ2-7	.
CASSSSIGELFF	TGTGCCAGCAGTTCTAGCATCGGGGAGCTGTTTTTT	.	TRBV28	TRBJ2-2	many
CSAERTDTYEQYF	TGCAGTGCCGAACGCACAGATACCTACGAGCAGTACTTC	.	TRBV20-1	TRBJ2-7	few
CSARRVASQHTGELFF	TGCAGTGCTAGGAGAGTGGCTAGTCAGCATACCGGGGAGCTGTTTTTT	.	TRBV20-1	TRBJ2-2	many
CASTSTGGLTYEQYF	TGTGCCAGCACCTCCACAGGGGGCCTTACCTACGAGCAGTACTTC	TRBD1	TRBV7-9	TRBJ2-7	many
CASSVTPGAREQFF	TGTGCCAGCAGCGTTACCCCAGGGGCTCGGGAGCAGTTCTTC	.	TRBV9	TRBJ2-1	few
CSASFGINTGELFF	TGCAGTGCTAGTTTCGGGATCAACACCGGGGAGCTGTTTTTT	.	TRBV20-1	TRBJ2-2	many
CATTGLSTDTQYF	TGTGCCACCACGGGACTCAGCACAGATACGCAGTATTTT	.	TRBV6-1	TRBJ2-3	many
CASSYSTDGSGNTIYF	TGTGCCAGCAGTTACTCGACGGACGGCTCTGGAAACACCATATATTTT	.	TRBV6-5	TRBJ1-3	.
CASATGQGYNEQFF	TGTGCCAGCGCCACGGGACAGGGATACAATGAGCAGTTCTTC	TRBD1	TRBV6-1	TRBJ2-1	many
CASSLLSGELFF	TGTGCCAGCAGTTTACTGTCCGGGGAGCTGTTTTTT	.	TRBV28	TRBJ2-2	few
CASSIETWTGNQPQHF	TGTGCCAGTAGTATAGAGACATGGACAGGGAATCAGCCCCAGCATTTT	TRBD1	TRBV19	TRBJ1-5	.
CASSPTGTNSPLHF	TGTGCCAGCTCACCAACAGGGACTAATTCACCCCTCCACTTT	.	TRBV18	TRBJ1-6	many
CASSEGFVATEAFF	TGTGCCAGCAGTGAAGGGTTTGTTGCCACTGAAGCTTTCTTT	.	TRBV2	TRBJ1-1	many
CSAREKGIWNTEAFF	TGCAGTGCTAGAGAAAAAGGGATCTGGAACACTGAAGCTTTCTTT	.	TRBV20-1	TRBJ1-1	many
CASSSSSGRAADNEQFF	TGTGCCAGCAGTTCATCTAGCGGGAGGGCCGCGGACAATGAGCAGTTCTTC	TRBD2	TRBV28	TRBJ2-1	.
CSASPRTSGRNSYNEQFF	TGCAGTGCTAGTCCAAGGACTAGCGGGAGAAATTCCTACAATGAGCAGTTCTTC	TRBD2	TRBV20-1	TRBJ2-1	many
CASSQDVSGGWQETQYF	TGTGCCAGCAGCCAAGATGTTAGCGGGGGGTGGCAAGAGACCCAGTACTTC	TRBD2	TRBV4-2	TRBJ2-5	few
CASSRPLIAGADTQYF	TGTGCCAGCAGCCGCCCCTTGATAGCGGGGGCAGATACGCAGTATTTT	TRBD2	TRBV11-2	TRBJ2-3	many
CASRETIQTDAFF	TGTGCCAGCAGAGAGACAATACAAACCGACGCTTTCTTT	.	TRBV27	TRBJ1-1	many
CASSGTSGRSYNEQFF	TGTGCCAGCAGTGGGACTAGCGGACGATCCTACAATGAGCAGTTCTTC	TRBD2	TRBV6-1	TRBJ2-1	many
CSAKGTSVETQYF	TGCAGTGCTAAAGGGACTAGTGTAGAGACCCAGTACTTC	TRBD2	TRBV20-1	TRBJ2-5	many
CASRSTGGGTEAFF	TGTGCCAGCAGATCGACAGGGGGCGGGACTGAAGCTTTCTTT	TRBD1	TRBV6-1	TRBJ1-1	many
CASSVGDRGHTEAFF	TGTGCCAGCAGCGTGGGGGACAGGGGGCACACTGAAGCTTTCTTT	TRBD1	TRBV9	TRBJ1-1	many
CASSEGPGPYNEQFF	TGTGCCAGCAGTGAAGGTCCGGGGCCGTATAATGAGCAGTTCTTC	.	TRBV2	TRBJ2-1	.
CATSDWTSGTGELFF	TGTGCCACCAGTGATTGGACTAGCGGCACCGGGGAGCTGTTTTTT	TRBD2	TRBV24-1	TRBJ2-2	many
CSARGWEQYF	TGCAGTGCCAGGGGTTGGGAGCAGTACTTC	.	TRBV20-1	TRBJ2-7	many
CASSPDSTRTDTQYF	TGCGCCAGCAGCCCAGACAGCACGCGCACAGATACGCAGTATTTT	.	TRBV5-1	TRBJ2-3	many
CASQGSMGQETQYF	TGCGCCAGCCAGGGGTCTATGGGACAAGAGACCCAGTACTTC	.	TRBV5-1	TRBJ2-5	many
CASSAYGTTGELFF	TGTGCCAGCAGCGCCTATGGGACCACCGGGGAGCTGTTTTTT	.	TRBV9	TRBJ2-2	many
CSVEFGQSYSKTYEQYF	TGCAGCGTTGAATTCGGCCAAAGCTATTCAAAAACCTACGAGCAGTACTTC	.	TRBV29-1	TRBJ2-7	many
CASSQDYLAASYNEQFF	TGTGCCAGCAGCCAAGATTATCTAGCGGCCTCCTACAATGAGCAGTTCTTC	TRBD2	TRBV3-1	TRBJ2-1	many
CASSLKQGTAEAFF	TGTGCCAGCAGTTTAAAGCAGGGAACGGCTGAAGCTTTCTTT	.	TRBV12-3/TRBV12-4	TRBJ1-1	many
CASSLTSNYGYTF	TGTGCCAGCAGCTTGACTTCTAACTATGGCTACACCTTC	.	TRBV5-8	TRBJ1-2	many
CAWKRRLEHYEQYF	TGTGCCTGGAAACGCAGGTTGGAGCACTACGAGCAGTACTTC	.	TRBV30	TRBJ2-7	many
CASSFGRDGEQYF	TGTGCCAGCAGCTTCGGCAGGGACGGAGAGCAGTACTTC	.	TRBV7-9	TRBJ2-7	many
CSARDGFNEKLFF	TGCAGTGCCCGGGACGGCTTTAATGAAAAACTGTTTTTT	.	TRBV20-1	TRBJ1-4	.
CASSSLGTGGRAQPQHF	TGTGCCAGCAGTTCTCTCGGGACAGGGGGGCGGGCTCAGCCCCAGCATTTT	TRBD1	TRBV28	TRBJ1-5	few
CASSYLASGAPYEQYF	TGTGCCAGCAGTTACCTTGCATCGGGGGCTCCCTACGAGCAGTACTTC	.	TRBV6-6	TRBJ2-7	many
CASSYSTGRDEKLFF	TGTGCCAGCAGTTACTCGACGGGGCGTGACGAAAAACTGTTTTTT	.	TRBV28	TRBJ1-4	.
CASSPEREVTDTQYF	TGTGCCAGCAGCCCAGAGCGGGAGGTTACAGATACGCAGTATTTT	TRBD2	TRBV7-9	TRBJ2-3	many
CASSVGGRDLGTEAFF	TGTGCCAGCAGCGTAGGCGGTAGGGATTTAGGCACTGAAGCTTTCTTT	.	TRBV9	TRBJ1-1	many
CASSETVANEQFF	TGTGCCAGCAGTGAAACTGTTGCGAATGAGCAGTTCTTC	.	TRBV2	TRBJ2-1	many
CASRHYRDRALHSGANVLTF	TGTGCCAGCAGACATTACCGGGACAGGGCCCTTCACTCTGGGGCCAACGTCCTGACTTTC	TRBD1	TRBV11-2	TRBJ2-6	many
CASSLELREQYF	TGTGCCAGCAGCTTAGAATTGAGGGAGCAGTACTTC	.	TRBV7-9	TRBJ2-7	many
CASSSLGAGGPGTDTQYF	TGCGCCAGCAGCTCCCTCGGAGCGGGGGGGCCAGGCACAGATACGCAGTATTTT	TRBD2	TRBV5-1	TRBJ2-3	many